A selection of T cell receptor beta chains follows, all from one sample in a study of Ad26.COV2.S vaccination and SARS-CoV-2 variants. Assay: immunoSEQ multiplex PCR; the TCRdb copy retains only in-frame clones and omits some. This sample has about 410,000 clones, with less than 90% found just once. This specimen consisted of peripheral blood, obtained in a trial of Ad26.COV2.S vaccine versus placebo. The receptors here all came from a person aged 18 to 59 who received the Ad26.COV2.S COVID-19 vaccine or a placebo. Each CDR3 is given with its conserved first and last residue. The D gene is left open where the match is weak. Only some rows state a clone size, as once, few, many or a class for expanded clones.

v_gene: TRBV6-5; abundance: NA; j_gene: TRBJ2-7; d_gene: NA; CDR3nt: TGTGCCAGCAAAGTGGGACTGGCCTACGAGCAGTACTTC; CDR3aa: CASKVGLAYEQYF
v_gene: TRBV4-3; abundance: once; j_gene: TRBJ1-1; d_gene: NA; CDR3nt: TGCGCCAGCAGCCAAGATTTGGGGAACACTGAAGCTTTCTTT; CDR3aa: CASSQDLGNTEAFF
v_gene: TRBV7-2; abundance: NA; j_gene: TRBJ1-2; d_gene: TRBD1; CDR3nt: TGTGCCAGCAGCTTATTAAGTATACAGGGGCATTACACCTTC; CDR3aa: CASSLLSIQGHYTF
v_gene: TRBV20-1; abundance: few; j_gene: TRBJ2-7; d_gene: NA; CDR3nt: TGCAGTGCTAGTGGCAACTTCTACGAGCAGTACTTC; CDR3aa: CSASGNFYEQYF
v_gene: TRBV2; abundance: NA; j_gene: TRBJ1-2; d_gene: NA; CDR3nt: TGTGCCAGCAGTGAAGGAGGGGGACTCCTCGGGAGGGCTAACTATGGCTACACCTTC; CDR3aa: CASSEGGGLLGRANYGYTF
v_gene: TRBV14; abundance: NA; j_gene: TRBJ2-7; d_gene: NA; CDR3nt: TGTGCCAGCAGCCAAAATTACGGGACCGAGCAGTACTTC; CDR3aa: CASSQNYGTEQYF
v_gene: TRBV29-1; abundance: NA; j_gene: TRBJ1-1; d_gene: NA; CDR3nt: TGCAGCGTTGAAGACCCTAGGGGAGGGAGGAACACTGAAGCTTTCTTT; CDR3aa: CSVEDPRGGRNTEAFF
v_gene: TRBV20-1; abundance: NA; j_gene: TRBJ1-1; d_gene: NA; CDR3nt: TGCAGTGCTAGGGAACAGGTTGAAGCTTTCTTT; CDR3aa: CSAREQVEAFF
v_gene: TRBV27; abundance: few; j_gene: TRBJ2-7; d_gene: NA; CDR3nt: TGTGCCAGCAGCTTTGCGGGGGCGGGGTTCGAGCAGTACTTC; CDR3aa: CASSFAGAGFEQYF
v_gene: TRBV7-2; abundance: NA; j_gene: TRBJ1-1; d_gene: TRBD1; CDR3nt: TGTGCCAGCAGCTTAGCGGGGACAGGGGTCGCTTTCTTT; CDR3aa: CASSLAGTGVAFF
v_gene: TRBV9; abundance: NA; j_gene: TRBJ1-4; d_gene: TRBD1; CDR3nt: TGTGCCAGCAGCGTAGGGGACAGGGGTGAAAAACTGTTTTTT; CDR3aa: CASSVGDRGEKLFF
v_gene: TRBV10-3; abundance: NA; j_gene: TRBJ2-1; d_gene: NA; CDR3nt: TGTGCCAGCATCCGGGCCGACAACAATGAGCAGTTCTTC; CDR3aa: CASIRADNNEQFF
v_gene: TRBV5-1; abundance: NA; j_gene: TRBJ2-7; d_gene: NA; CDR3nt: TGCGCCAGCAGCTTGGGGGCGGGGGCACCCTACGAGCAGTACTTC; CDR3aa: CASSLGAGAPYEQYF
v_gene: TRBV2; abundance: NA; j_gene: TRBJ1-5; d_gene: TRBD1; CDR3nt: TGTGCCAGCTCCGACAGGGAAAATCAGCCCCAGCATTTT; CDR3aa: CASSDRENQPQHF
v_gene: TRBV9; abundance: NA; j_gene: TRBJ2-2; d_gene: NA; CDR3nt: TGTGCCAGCAGCGTAGCTACATCGATGGGGAACACCGGGGAGCTGTTTTTT; CDR3aa: CASSVATSMGNTGELFF
v_gene: TRBV2; abundance: NA; j_gene: TRBJ1-1; d_gene: TRBD1; CDR3nt: TGTGCCAGCAGCGACGACAGGGGGTATGGCACTGAAGCTTTCTTT; CDR3aa: CASSDDRGYGTEAFF
v_gene: TRBV5-8; abundance: NA; j_gene: TRBJ2-5; d_gene: NA; CDR3nt: TGTGCCAGCAGCTTTAGGTTTCGGAGTACTGGGGCCCAGTACTTC; CDR3aa: CASSFRFRSTGAQYF
v_gene: TRBV7-2; abundance: once; j_gene: TRBJ1-2; d_gene: NA; CDR3nt: TGTGCCAGCAGCTTAGGTCTACAGGGACCCTATGGCTACACCTTC; CDR3aa: CASSLGLQGPYGYTF
v_gene: TRBV3-1/TRBV3-2; abundance: NA; j_gene: TRBJ2-3; d_gene: NA; CDR3nt: TGTGCCAGCAGCCAAGGAGCGGACGCGGGGAACACAGATACGCAGTATTTT; CDR3aa: CASSQGADAGNTDTQYF
v_gene: TRBV10-3; abundance: NA; j_gene: TRBJ1-1; d_gene: TRBD1; CDR3nt: TGTGCCATCAGTGGGACAGGGAAAACTGAAGCTTTCTTT; CDR3aa: CAISGTGKTEAFF
v_gene: TRBV10-3; abundance: NA; j_gene: TRBJ2-3; d_gene: TRBD2; CDR3nt: TGTGCCATCAAGGCGGGTCTAGCGGGGGTCACAGATACGCAGTATTTT; CDR3aa: CAIKAGLAGVTDTQYF
v_gene: TRBV11-2; abundance: NA; j_gene: TRBJ1-3; d_gene: TRBD1; CDR3nt: TGTGCCAGCAGCTTAAGGACAGGCGGCTCCGCTGGAAACACCATATATTTT; CDR3aa: CASSLRTGGSAGNTIYF
v_gene: TRBV13; abundance: NA; j_gene: TRBJ2-5; d_gene: NA; CDR3nt: TGTGCCAGCAGCTTAACGACAGGAAGAGAGACCCAGTACTTC; CDR3aa: CASSLTTGRETQYF
v_gene: TRBV3-1/TRBV3-2; abundance: NA; j_gene: TRBJ1-5; d_gene: TRBD1; CDR3nt: TGTGCCAGCAGCCAAGGGACAGGGGAAAAGCCCCAGCATTTT; CDR3aa: CASSQGTGEKPQHF
v_gene: TRBV7-2; abundance: NA; j_gene: TRBJ1-3; d_gene: NA; CDR3nt: TGTGCCAGCAGCTGGGGTGTTGTGAACTCTGGAAACACCATATATTTT; CDR3aa: CASSWGVVNSGNTIYF
v_gene: TRBV10-1; abundance: few; j_gene: TRBJ2-7; d_gene: NA; CDR3nt: TGCGCCAGCAGTGATTCAGTCTACGAGCAGTACTTC; CDR3aa: CASSDSVYEQYF
v_gene: TRBV15; abundance: NA; j_gene: TRBJ1-6; d_gene: NA; CDR3nt: TGTGCCACCAGCGGAGGGGTGTCCAATTCACCCCTCCACTTT; CDR3aa: CATSGGVSNSPLHF
v_gene: TRBV6-5; abundance: NA; j_gene: TRBJ2-7; d_gene: TRBD2; CDR3nt: TGTGCCAGCAGCCAAACTAGCGGGGGCTCCTACGAGCAGTACTTC; CDR3aa: CASSQTSGGSYEQYF
v_gene: TRBV5-4; abundance: NA; j_gene: TRBJ2-5; d_gene: NA; CDR3nt: TGTGCCAGCAGCTTGGTGGGGCTTACATTACAAGAGACCCAGTACTTC; CDR3aa: CASSLVGLTLQETQYF
v_gene: TRBV2; abundance: NA; j_gene: TRBJ1-2; d_gene: TRBD1; CDR3nt: TGTGCCAGCAGTGATTTGGGACAGGGTTTCTATGGCTACACCTTC; CDR3aa: CASSDLGQGFYGYTF
v_gene: TRBV3-1/TRBV3-2; abundance: NA; j_gene: TRBJ1-1; d_gene: NA; CDR3nt: TGTGCCAGCAGCCAAGATGCAGTGAACACTGAAGCTTTCTTT; CDR3aa: CASSQDAVNTEAFF
v_gene: TRBV10-1; abundance: NA; j_gene: TRBJ2-5; d_gene: TRBD1; CDR3nt: TGCGCCAGCGGGACAGGGGTAGAGACCCAGTACTTC; CDR3aa: CASGTGVETQYF
v_gene: TRBV5-1; abundance: NA; j_gene: TRBJ2-7; d_gene: NA; CDR3nt: TGCGCCAGCAGCTTAGGGGGTTACGAGCAGTACTTC; CDR3aa: CASSLGGYEQYF
v_gene: TRBV7-6; abundance: few; j_gene: TRBJ1-3; d_gene: NA; CDR3nt: TGTGCCAGCAGCGTACACTCTGGAAACACCATATATTTT; CDR3aa: CASSVHSGNTIYF
v_gene: TRBV27; abundance: NA; j_gene: TRBJ1-2; d_gene: NA; CDR3nt: TGTGCCAGCAGTAAGGGGGTAGCTAACTATGGCTACACCTTC; CDR3aa: CASSKGVANYGYTF
v_gene: TRBV5-4; abundance: few; j_gene: TRBJ1-3; d_gene: TRBD1; CDR3nt: TGTGCCAGCAGCTTGGTAGGACAGGGGGCCGGCACCATATATTTT; CDR3aa: CASSLVGQGAGTIYF
v_gene: TRBV7-9; abundance: few; j_gene: TRBJ2-2; d_gene: NA; CDR3nt: TGTGCCAGCAGCTTAGGTGGGTTCGAGCCGAACACCGGGGAGCTGTTTTTT; CDR3aa: CASSLGGFEPNTGELFF
v_gene: TRBV19; abundance: NA; j_gene: TRBJ1-4; d_gene: NA; CDR3nt: TGTGCCAGTAGTACCACAGCAACTAATGAAAAACTGTTTTTT; CDR3aa: CASSTTATNEKLFF
v_gene: TRBV3-1/TRBV3-2; abundance: NA; j_gene: TRBJ2-7; d_gene: NA; CDR3nt: TGTGCCAGCAGCCAAGATCAGGGGCAGGCCTCCTACGAGCAGTACTTC; CDR3aa: CASSQDQGQASYEQYF
v_gene: TRBV6-2/TRBV6-3; abundance: NA; j_gene: TRBJ1-2; d_gene: NA; CDR3nt: TGTGCCAGCAGTTACCGGCAGGGCGGCTATGGCTACACCTTC; CDR3aa: CASSYRQGGYGYTF
v_gene: TRBV19; abundance: NA; j_gene: TRBJ1-2; d_gene: TRBD1; CDR3nt: TGTGCCAGTAAGGACAGGGGGGCCTATGGCTACACCTTC; CDR3aa: CASKDRGAYGYTF
v_gene: TRBV5-4; abundance: NA; j_gene: TRBJ1-1; d_gene: TRBD1; CDR3nt: TGTGCCAGCAGCCTCGTTGTACGGTCCGGGACAGACTTTGAAGCTTTCTTT; CDR3aa: CASSLVVRSGTDFEAFF
v_gene: TRBV5-6; abundance: NA; j_gene: TRBJ1-6; d_gene: TRBD1; CDR3nt: TGTGCCAGCAGCCAGGACAGGGCGGCGTCACCCCTCCACTTT; CDR3aa: CASSQDRAASPLHF
v_gene: TRBV2; abundance: NA; j_gene: TRBJ1-2; d_gene: NA; CDR3nt: TGTGCCACCAGTGGGGGCTATGGCTACACCTTC; CDR3aa: CATSGGYGYTF
v_gene: TRBV18; abundance: NA; j_gene: TRBJ1-1; d_gene: NA; CDR3nt: TGTGCCAGCTCACCGGTAGGGGAGGTGGATGAAGCTTTCTTT; CDR3aa: CASSPVGEVDEAFF
v_gene: TRBV7-9; abundance: NA; j_gene: TRBJ1-1; d_gene: NA; CDR3nt: TGTGCCAGCAGCCGAACCTTGGGCCGGTACACTGAAGCTTTCTTT; CDR3aa: CASSRTLGRYTEAFF
v_gene: TRBV5-4; abundance: NA; j_gene: TRBJ2-2; d_gene: NA; CDR3nt: TGTGCCAGCAATCGACAGGACGCCTCGGTCACCGGGGAGCTGTTTTTT; CDR3aa: CASNRQDASVTGELFF
v_gene: TRBV6-1; abundance: NA; j_gene: TRBJ1-2; d_gene: NA; CDR3nt: TGTGCCAGCAGTGAAGCTGCAGGGTATGGCTACACCTTC; CDR3aa: CASSEAAGYGYTF